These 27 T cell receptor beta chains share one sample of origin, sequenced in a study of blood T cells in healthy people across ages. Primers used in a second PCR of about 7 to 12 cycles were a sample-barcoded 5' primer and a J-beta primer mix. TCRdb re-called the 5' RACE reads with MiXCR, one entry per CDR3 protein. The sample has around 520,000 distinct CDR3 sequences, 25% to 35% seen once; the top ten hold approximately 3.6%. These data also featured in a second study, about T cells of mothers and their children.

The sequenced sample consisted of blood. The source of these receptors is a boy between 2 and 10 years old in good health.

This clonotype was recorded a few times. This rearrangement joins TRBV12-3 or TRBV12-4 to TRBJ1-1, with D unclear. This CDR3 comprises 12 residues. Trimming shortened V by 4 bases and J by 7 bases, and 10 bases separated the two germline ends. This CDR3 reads CASSSRGYEAFF. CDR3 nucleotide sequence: TGTGCCAGCAGTTCCCGAGGGTATGAAGCTTTCTTT.

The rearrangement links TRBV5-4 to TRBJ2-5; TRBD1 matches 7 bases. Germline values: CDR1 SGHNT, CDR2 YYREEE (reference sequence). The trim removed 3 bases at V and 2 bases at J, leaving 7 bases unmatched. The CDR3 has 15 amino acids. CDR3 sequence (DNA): TGTGCCAGCAGCTCTGAGACAGGGCGGCAAGAGACCCAGTACTTC. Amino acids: CASSSETGRQETQYF.

In nucleotides, the CDR3 is TGTGCCAGCAGTTCGGAGACAGGGATGCTTCAAGAGACCCAGTACTTC. Its translation: CASSSETGMLQETQYF. The chain has TRBV27 and TRBJ2-5; 7 nucleotides match TRBD1. Germline V CDR1 and CDR2: MNHEY, SMNVEV (reference sequence). V trimming: 4 bases; J trimming: 2 bases; junction bases outside the gene matches: 10. The CDR3 is 16 residues long.

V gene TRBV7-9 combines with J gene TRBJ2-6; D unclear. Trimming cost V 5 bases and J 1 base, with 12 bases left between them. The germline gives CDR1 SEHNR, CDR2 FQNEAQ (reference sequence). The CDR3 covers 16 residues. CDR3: CASSLLWLSGANVLTF. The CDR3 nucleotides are TGTGCCAGCAGCCTGCTGTGGCTATCTGGGGCCAACGTCCTGACTTTC.

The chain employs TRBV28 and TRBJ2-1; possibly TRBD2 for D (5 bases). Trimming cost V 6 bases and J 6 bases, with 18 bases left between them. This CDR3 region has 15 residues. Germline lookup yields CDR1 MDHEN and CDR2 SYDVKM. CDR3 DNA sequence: TGTGCCAGCAGGGACTCCACCGTAAATCTCAATGAGCAGTTCTTC. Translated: CASRDSTVNLNEQFF.

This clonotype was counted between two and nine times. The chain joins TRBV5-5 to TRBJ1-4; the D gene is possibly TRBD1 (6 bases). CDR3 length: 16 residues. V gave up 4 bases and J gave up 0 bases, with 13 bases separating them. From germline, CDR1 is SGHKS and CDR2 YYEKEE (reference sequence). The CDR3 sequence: CASSITGIATNEKLFF. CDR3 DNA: TGTGCCAGCAGCATCACAGGGATAGCAACTAATGAAAAACTGTTTTTT.

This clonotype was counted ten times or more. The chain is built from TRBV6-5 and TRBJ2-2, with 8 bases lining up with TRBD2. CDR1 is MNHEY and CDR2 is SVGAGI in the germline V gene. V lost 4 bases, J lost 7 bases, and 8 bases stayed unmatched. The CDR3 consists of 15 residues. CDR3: CASSWLAGGGGELFF. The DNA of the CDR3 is TGTGCCAGCAGTTGGCTAGCGGGTGGGGGCGGGGAGCTGTTTTTT.

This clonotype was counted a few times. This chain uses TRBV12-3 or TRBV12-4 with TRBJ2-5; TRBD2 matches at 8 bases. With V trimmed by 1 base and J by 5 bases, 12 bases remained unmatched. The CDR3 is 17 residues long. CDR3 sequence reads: CASSLGIYGGARETQYF. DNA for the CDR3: TGTGCCAGCAGTTTAGGAATCTACGGGGGGGCCAGGGAGACCCAGTACTTC.

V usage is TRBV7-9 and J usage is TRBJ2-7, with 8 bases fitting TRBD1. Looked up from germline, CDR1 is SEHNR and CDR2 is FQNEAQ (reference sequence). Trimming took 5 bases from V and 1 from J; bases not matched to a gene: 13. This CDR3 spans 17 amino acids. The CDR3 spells CASSLGQGTTASYEQYV. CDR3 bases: TGTGCCAGCAGCCTTGGACAGGGAACAACGGCTTCCTACGAGCAGTACGTC.

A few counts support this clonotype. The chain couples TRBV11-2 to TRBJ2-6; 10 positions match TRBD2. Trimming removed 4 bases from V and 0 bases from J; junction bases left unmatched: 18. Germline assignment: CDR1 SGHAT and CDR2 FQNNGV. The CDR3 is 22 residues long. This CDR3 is CASSYEGTALAGENSGANVLTF. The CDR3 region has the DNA TGTGCCAGCAGCTACGAAGGGACAGCCCTAGCGGGAGAGAACTCTGGGGCCAACGTCCTGACTTTC.

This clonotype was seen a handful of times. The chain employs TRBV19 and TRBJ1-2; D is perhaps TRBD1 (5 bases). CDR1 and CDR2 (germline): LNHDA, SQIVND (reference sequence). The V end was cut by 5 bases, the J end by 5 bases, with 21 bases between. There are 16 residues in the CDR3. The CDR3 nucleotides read TGTGCCAGTAGTTTGAAAGCCGGGGCAGTCCTATATGGCTACACCTTC. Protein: CASSLKAGAVLYGYTF.

As DNA, the CDR3 is TGTGCCAGCAGCCGTGGGACAGTTGTCTACGAGCAGTACTTC. It encodes CASSRGTVVYEQYF. This chain links TRBV3-1 with TRBJ2-7; 7 bases match TRBD1. Germline V gene data show CDR1 as LGHDT and CDR2 as YNNKEL (reference sequence). CDR3 size: 14 residues. Losses at the gene ends were 4 bases for V and 3 bases for J; bases not matched to a gene: 6.

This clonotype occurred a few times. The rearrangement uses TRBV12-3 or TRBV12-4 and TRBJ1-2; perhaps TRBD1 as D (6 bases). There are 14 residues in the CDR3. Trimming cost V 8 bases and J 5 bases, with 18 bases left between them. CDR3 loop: CASSNRGAGYGYTF. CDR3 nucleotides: TGTGCCAGCTCGAACCGGGGGGCCGGGTATGGCTACACCTTC.

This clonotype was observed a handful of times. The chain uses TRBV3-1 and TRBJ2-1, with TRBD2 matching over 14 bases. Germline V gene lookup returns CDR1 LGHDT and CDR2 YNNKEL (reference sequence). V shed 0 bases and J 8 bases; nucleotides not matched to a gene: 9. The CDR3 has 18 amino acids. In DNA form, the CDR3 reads TGTGCCAGCAGCCAAGATGTCGGGACTAGCGGGAGCTATTATGAGCAGTTCTTC. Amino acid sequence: CASSQDVGTSGSYYEQFF.

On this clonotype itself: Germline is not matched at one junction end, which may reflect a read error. DNA of the CDR3: TGCGCCAGCAGCCAAGATTTGCGTCCTGCCAAAAGCATTCAGTACTTC. This translates into CASSQDLRPAKSIQYF. The chain combines TRBV4-3 with TRBJ2-4; no reliable D call. Germline CDR1 is LGHNA and CDR2 is YSLEER. The CDR3 length is 16 residues.

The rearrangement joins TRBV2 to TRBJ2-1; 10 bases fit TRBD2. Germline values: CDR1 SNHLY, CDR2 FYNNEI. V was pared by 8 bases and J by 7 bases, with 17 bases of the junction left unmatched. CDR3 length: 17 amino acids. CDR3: CASQPRVSGRSGNEQFF. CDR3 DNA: TGTGCCAGCCAGCCCCGAGTTAGCGGGAGGTCCGGGAATGAGCAGTTCTTC.

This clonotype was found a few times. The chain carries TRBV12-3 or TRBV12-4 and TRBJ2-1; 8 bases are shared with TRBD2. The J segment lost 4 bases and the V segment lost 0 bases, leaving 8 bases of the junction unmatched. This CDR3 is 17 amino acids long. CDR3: CASSLASGTRGYNEQFF. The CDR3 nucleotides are TGTGCCAGCAGTTTAGCATCCGGGACTAGGGGATACAATGAGCAGTTCTTC.

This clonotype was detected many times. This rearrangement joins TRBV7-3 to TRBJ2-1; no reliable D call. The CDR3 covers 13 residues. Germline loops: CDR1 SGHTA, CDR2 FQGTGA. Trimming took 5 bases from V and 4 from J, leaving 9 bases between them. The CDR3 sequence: CASSQSSYNEQFF. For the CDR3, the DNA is TGTGCCAGCAGCCAAAGCTCTTACAATGAGCAGTTCTTC. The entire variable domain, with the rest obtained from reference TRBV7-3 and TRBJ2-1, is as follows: GAGVSQTPSNKVTEKGKYVELRCDPISGHTALYWYRQSLGQGPEFLIYFQGTGAADDSGLPNDRFFAVRPEGSVSTLKIQRTERGDSAVYLCASSQSSYNEQFFGPGTRLTVL.

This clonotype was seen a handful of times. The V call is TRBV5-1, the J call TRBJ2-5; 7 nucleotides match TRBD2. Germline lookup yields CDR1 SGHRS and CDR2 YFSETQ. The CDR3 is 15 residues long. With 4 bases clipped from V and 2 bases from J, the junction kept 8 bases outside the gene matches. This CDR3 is CASSPLGEGQETQYF. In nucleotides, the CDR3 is TGCGCCAGCAGCCCACTAGGGGAGGGGCAAGAGACCCAGTACTTC.

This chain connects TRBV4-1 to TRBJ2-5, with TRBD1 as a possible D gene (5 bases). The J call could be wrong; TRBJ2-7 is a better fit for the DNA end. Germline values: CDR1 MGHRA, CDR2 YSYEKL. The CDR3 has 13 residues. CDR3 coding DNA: TGCGCCAGCAGCCAACGACAGACCTACGAGCAGTACTTC. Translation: CASSQRQTYEQYF.

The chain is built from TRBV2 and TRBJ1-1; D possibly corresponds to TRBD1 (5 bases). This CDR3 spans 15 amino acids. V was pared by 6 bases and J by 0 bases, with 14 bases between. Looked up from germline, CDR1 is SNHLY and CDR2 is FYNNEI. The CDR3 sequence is CASRADGGMNTEAFF. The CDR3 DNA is TGTGCCAGCAGGGCCGACGGGGGAATGAACACTGAAGCTTTCTTT.

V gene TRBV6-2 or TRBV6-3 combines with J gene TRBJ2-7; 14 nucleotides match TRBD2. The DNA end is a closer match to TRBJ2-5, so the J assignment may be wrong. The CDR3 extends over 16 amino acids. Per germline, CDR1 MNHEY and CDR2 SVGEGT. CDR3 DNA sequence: TGTGCCAGCAGTTACGTGGGACTAGCGGGAGTTCCGACCCAGTACTTC. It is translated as CASSYVGLAGVPTQYF.

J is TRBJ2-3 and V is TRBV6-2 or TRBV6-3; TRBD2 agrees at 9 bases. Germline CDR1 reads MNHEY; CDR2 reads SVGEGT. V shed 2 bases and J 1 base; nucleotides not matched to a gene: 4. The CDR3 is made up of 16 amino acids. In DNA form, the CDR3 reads TGTGCCAGCAGTTACGTCGCGGGAGGGGGCACAGATACGCAGTATTTT. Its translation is CASSYVAGGGTDTQYF.

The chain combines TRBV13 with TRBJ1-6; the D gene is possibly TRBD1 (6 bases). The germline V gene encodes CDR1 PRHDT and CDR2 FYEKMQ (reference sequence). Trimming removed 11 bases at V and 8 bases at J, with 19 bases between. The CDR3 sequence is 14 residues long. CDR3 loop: CASAWGGGDSPLHF. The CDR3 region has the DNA TGTGCCTCAGCCTGGGGAGGGGGGGATTCACCCCTCCACTTT.

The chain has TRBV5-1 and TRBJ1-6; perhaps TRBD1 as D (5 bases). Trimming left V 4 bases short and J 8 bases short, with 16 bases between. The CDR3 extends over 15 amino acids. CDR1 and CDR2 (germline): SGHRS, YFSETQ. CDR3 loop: CASSPGQSFDSPLHF. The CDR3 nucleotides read TGCGCCAGCAGCCCAGGACAAAGTTTTGATTCACCCCTCCACTTT. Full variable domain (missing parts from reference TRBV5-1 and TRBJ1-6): KAGVTQTPRYLIKTRGQQVTLSCSPISGHRSVSWYQQTPGQGLQFLFEYFSETQRNKGNFPGRFSGRQFSNSRSEMNVSTLELGDSALYLCASSPGQSFDSPLHFGNGTRLTVT.

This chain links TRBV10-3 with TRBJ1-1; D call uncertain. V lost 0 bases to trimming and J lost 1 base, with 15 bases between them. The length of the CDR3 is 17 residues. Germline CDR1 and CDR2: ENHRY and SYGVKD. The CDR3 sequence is CAISESWGRAPNTEAFF. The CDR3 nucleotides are TGTGCCATCAGTGAGTCCTGGGGAAGGGCCCCGAACACTGAAGCTTTCTTT.

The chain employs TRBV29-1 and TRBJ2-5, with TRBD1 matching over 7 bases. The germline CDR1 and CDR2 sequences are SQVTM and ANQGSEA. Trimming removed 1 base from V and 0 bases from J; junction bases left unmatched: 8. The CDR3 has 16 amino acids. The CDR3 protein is CSVEGDSGRHQETQYF. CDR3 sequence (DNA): TGCAGCGTTGAAGGGGACAGCGGAAGGCACCAAGAGACCCAGTACTTC.